The sequence of this T cell receptor (beta chain) was determined in a study of T cells after yellow fever vaccination. Study overall: It was SMART-Seq v4 Ultra Low Input that prepared the fractions with low cell numbers.

Findings of the study overall: Any FACS-sorted repertoire could hold abundant clonotypes that contaminate it from the bulk population. A large majority of primary-vaccination clones showed up again after the booster (about 97% CD4, 75% to 90% CD8). Although most clonotypes did not, a small share appeared in both CD4 and CD8 compartments.

Using its own MiXCR run on the 5' RACE reads, TCRdb lists one record per CDR3 protein. Of a few hundred thousand distinct CDR3 sequences detected, about 4.5% appear once; the ten largest clones hold around 19%. The CDR3 length is 12 residues. CDR1 and CDR2 from the germline V gene are MNHEY and SVGEGT. Trimming left V 7 bases short and J 0 bases short, with 4 bases between. This clonotype was detected ten times or more. Antigen specificity is unknown. This chain uses TRBV6-2 or TRBV6-3 with TRBJ2-1; no clear D gene. Specimen: PBMCs, collected 15 days after the yellow fever booster vaccination. The sequence was obtained from a man between 18 and 35 years old who received the YFV17D yellow fever vaccine. CDR3 protein: CASTTSYNEQFF. In nucleotides, the CDR3 is TGTGCCAGCACCACCTCCTACAATGAGCAGTTCTTC.